Below, 17 T cell receptor beta chains from the same sample are listed, as sequenced in a study of blood T cells in healthy people across ages. With a J-beta primer mix and a sample-barcoded 5' primer, a second PCR ran about 7 to 12 cycles. TCRdb ran MiXCR on the 5' RACE reads and lists one entry per CDR3 protein. Of 1.5 million to 2 million distinct CDR3 sequences listed, 28% are singletons. The material sequenced was blood. The source of these receptors is a woman aged 30 to 39 in good health.

This clonotype has just a few counts. The rearrangement links TRBV20-1 to TRBJ2-7; TRBD2 agrees at 11 bases. The V segment lost 1 base and the J segment 6 bases; nucleotides outside the gene matches: 8. Germline loops: CDR1 DFQATT, CDR2 SNEGSKA (reference sequence). This CDR3 has 15 amino acids. DNA for the CDR3: TGCAGTGCTAGAGCATCTAGCGGGAGGTTGGGCGAGCAGTACTTC. Amino acid sequence: CSARASSGRLGEQYF.

This clonotype was detected many times. This chain links TRBV7-9 with TRBJ1-2, with 10 bases aligning to TRBD1. With 6 bases clipped from V and 4 bases from J, the junction kept 5 bases outside the gene matches. Germline V lookup: CDR1 SEHNR, CDR2 FQNEAQ (reference sequence). The CDR3 covers 14 residues. The CDR3 region is CASSSGTGVYGYTF. The CDR3 DNA is TGTGCCAGCAGTTCCGGGACAGGGGTCTATGGCTACACCTTC.

The V call is TRBV29-1, the J call TRBJ1-5, with a possible D match to TRBD1 (5 bases). The CDR3 runs 12 residues. The V gene's germline CDR1 is SQVTM and CDR2 ANQGSEA. Trimming removed 4 bases at V and 8 bases at J, with 12 bases between. CDR3 in amino acids: CSVGIRGKPQHF. The DNA of the CDR3 is TGCAGCGTTGGTATCCGGGGCAAGCCCCAGCATTTT.

V usage is TRBV28 and J usage is TRBJ1-2, with D possibly matching TRBD1 (5 bases). V gave up 6 bases and J gave up 7 bases, with 15 bases separating them. CDR3 length: 13 residues. Germline V gene lookup returns CDR1 MDHEN and CDR2 SYDVKM. CDR3 nucleotides: TGTGCCAGCAGCCGGGGCCCTAAGGGTGGCTACACCTTC. Translated: CASSRGPKGGYTF.

This clonotype showed up just once. J is TRBJ2-6 and V is TRBV18; the D gene is possibly TRBD2 (5 bases). With 8 bases removed from V and 4 bases from J, the gap between germline ends came to 12 bases. The CDR3 covers 14 residues. Germline V lookup: CDR1 KGHSH, CDR2 LQKENI. The CDR3 spells CASPPGKGANVLTF. The CDR3 nucleotides are TGTGCCAGCCCCCCCGGGAAAGGGGCCAACGTCCTGACTTTC.

The chain uses TRBV19 and TRBJ1-5; D perhaps matches TRBD1 (6 bases). The CDR3 runs 15 residues. From germline, CDR1 is LNHDA and CDR2 SQIVND (reference sequence). V lost 6 bases and J 7 bases, leaving 19 bases between the germline ends. Here the CDR3 reads CASRDDTGSQQPQHF. CDR3 DNA sequence: TGTGCCAGTAGGGACGACACAGGGTCCCAACAGCCCCAGCATTTT.

For this clonotype: A much larger clonotype is one base distant, so this may be a read error. This chain links TRBV7-6 with TRBJ2-5; TRBD1 matches at 9 bases. Germline values: CDR1 SGHVS, CDR2 FNYEAQ. V lost 1 base and J lost 11; bases outside the gene matches: 11. CDR3 length: 15 amino acids. The CDR3 reads CASSLVGQGPYGQYF. The CDR3 DNA follows: TGTGCCAGCAGCTTAGTGGGACAGGGCCCCTACGGGCAGTACTTC. The full variable domain, in which reference TRBV7-6 and TRBJ2-5 provide the parts outside the CDR3, is GAGVSQSPRYKVTKRGQDVALRCDPISGHVSLYWYRQALGQGPEFLTYFNYEAQQDKSGLPNDRFSAERPEGSISTLTIQRTEQRDSAMYRCASSLVGQGPYGQYFGPGTRLLVL.

This rearrangement joins TRBV7-3 to TRBJ2-6, with a tentative D call TRBD2 (6 bases). Trimming removed 5 bases at V and 4 bases at J, with 18 bases between. Per the germline V gene, CDR1 is SGHTA and CDR2 is FQGTGA. This CDR3 is 17 amino acids long. Here the CDR3 reads CASSARDFSPGANVLTF. In nucleotides, the CDR3 is TGTGCCAGCAGCGCCAGGGACTTCTCCCCGGGGGCCAACGTCCTGACTTTC.

The table lists this clonotype with a few counts. The chain is built from TRBV9 and TRBJ2-3, with 8 bases identical to TRBD2. J lost 8 bases, V lost 5 bases, and 7 bases had no gene match. There are 13 residues in the CDR3. Germline CDR1 reads SGDLS; CDR2 reads YYNGEE. DNA for the CDR3: TGTGCCAGCAGGAGTACTAGCGGCGGTACGCAGTATTTT. Translated: CASRSTSGGTQYF.

This clonotype was counted many times. V is TRBV20-1 and J is TRBJ1-4; D call uncertain. V was clipped by 1 base and J by 8 bases, with 2 bases between them. This CDR3 comprises 10 residues. Per germline, CDR1 DFQATT and CDR2 SNEGSKA (reference sequence). The CDR3 reads CSARAEKLFF. The CDR3 DNA reads TGCAGTGCTAGAGCGGAAAAACTGTTTTTT.

The chain uses TRBV15 and TRBJ2-3; possible D gene TRBD1, 5 bases. The CDR3 has 15 amino acids. V was shortened by 1 base and J by 4 bases, with 12 bases between the two germline ends. Per germline, CDR1 LNHNV and CDR2 YYDKDF (reference sequence). The CDR3 protein is CATSRVDQGADTQYF. Here the CDR3 DNA reads TGTGCCACCAGCAGAGTTGATCAAGGGGCAGATACGCAGTATTTT. Looking up the rest from reference TRBV15 and TRBJ2-3 gives the full variable domain: DAMVIQNPRYQVTQFGKPVTLSCSQTLNHNVMYWYQQKSSQAPKLLFHYYDKDFNNEADTPDNFQSRRPNTSFCFLDIRSPGLGDTAMYLCATSRVDQGADTQYFGPGTRLTVL.

This clonotype was counted a few times. The chain carries TRBV20-1 and TRBJ2-7, with TRBD2 identical over 8 bases. This CDR3 is built from 17 residues. Per the germline V gene, CDR1 is DFQATT and CDR2 is SNEGSKA (reference sequence). V was pared by 3 bases and J by 3 bases, with 16 bases of the junction left unmatched. CDR3 amino acids: CSASGGASLLHIYEQYF. The CDR3 DNA follows: TGCAGTGCTAGCGGGGGGGCTTCCTTACTTCACATCTACGAGCAGTACTTC.

This clonotype occurred a few times. The rearrangement joins TRBV18 to TRBJ2-1; maybe TRBD2 (5 bases). This CDR3 is built from 16 residues. CDR1 is KGHSH, CDR2 LQKENI, per germline. Trimming removed 4 bases from V and 5 bases from J, with 18 bases in between. CDR3 loop: CASSRGRELPNNEQFF. DNA for the CDR3: TGTGCCAGCTCACGGGGTAGGGAGCTCCCAAACAATGAGCAGTTCTTC.

CDR3 sequence: CASSAHPGTMQYF. CDR3 nucleotides: TGTGCCAGCAGTGCCCATCCCGGGACTATGCAGTACTTC. V and J are TRBV2 and TRBJ2-5; the match to TRBD2 covers 7 bases. Unmatched junction bases numbered 10, after V lost 4 bases and J lost 11 bases. The CDR3 runs to 13 residues. The germline V gene has CDR1 SNHLY and CDR2 FYNNEI.

The chain uses TRBV28 and TRBJ2-7; D is ambiguous. CDR3 length equals 15 residues. The V end lost 4 bases, the J end lost 6 bases, and 19 bases lay between the germline ends. In germline, CDR1 is MDHEN, CDR2 SYDVKM. The CDR3 bases are TGTGCCAGCAGTTCCAAGGACGGCCCCGCTTTCGAGCAGTACTTC. This sequence encodes CASSSKDGPAFEQYF.

This clonotype was detected many times. The CDR3 nucleotides are TGCGCCAGCAGCAAGATGATGGATACGCAGTATTTT. Its protein product is CASSKMMDTQYF. The J gene is TRBJ2-3, the V gene TRBV4-1; no firm D call. There are 12 residues in the CDR3. From germline, CDR1 is MGHRA and CDR2 YSYEKL. V gave up 5 bases and J gave up 6 bases, with 9 bases separating them.

This clonotype has at least ten counts. This chain connects TRBV12-3 or TRBV12-4 to TRBJ2-1; perhaps TRBD2 as D (5 bases). V lost 8 bases and J lost 3, with 11 bases in between. CDR3 size: 13 residues. CDR3 sequence (DNA): TGTGCCAGCGGCCTAGCCGGCTACAATGAGCAGTTCTTC. The encoded protein is CASGLAGYNEQFF.